Listed below are T cell receptor beta chains from one sample, sequenced in a study of shared clonotypes between healthy human individuals. Sequencing was performed with immunoSEQ multiplex PCR; in TCRdb, only in-frame clones are kept and a portion is missing. The sample lists 2 million to 2.5 million clones, around 95% occurring once. Source material: naive CD4+ T cells sorted from blood. The receptor set was obtained from a man in his late teens or twenties in good health. Both conserved end residues are part of each CDR3. A D gene is named only where the DNA matches it firmly. Clone size appears in some rows only: once, few, many, or a class for an expanded clone.

j_call	clone_size	v_call	d_call	cdr3_length	cdr3_aa	cdr3_nt
TRBJ2-7	-	TRBV7-2	-	15	CASSLVSVGVGEQYF	TGTGCCAGCAGCTTAGTTAGCGTAGGGGTCGGCGAGCAGTACTTC
TRBJ2-2	-	TRBV2	-	13	CASATDGTGELFF	TGTGCCAGCGCGACAGACGGGACCGGGGAGCTGTTTTTT
TRBJ1-5	-	TRBV19	-	15	CASSIGYAENQPQHF	TGTGCCAGTAGTATAGGGTACGCGGAGAATCAGCCCCAGCATTTT
TRBJ1-6	-	TRBV5-4	-	15	CASSPGNSYNSPLHF	TGTGCCAGCAGCCCAGGGAACTCCTATAATTCACCCCTCCACTTT
TRBJ2-7	-	TRBV10-3	TRBD2	14	CAISMTSGSYEQYF	TGTGCCATCAGTATGACTAGCGGGTCCTACGAGCAGTACTTC
TRBJ1-5	-	TRBV11-2	-	13	CASSLDRGQPQHF	TGTGCCAGCAGCTTAGACCGGGGTCAGCCCCAGCATTTT
TRBJ2-3	-	TRBV27	-	14	CASSSRQEADTQYF	TGTGCCAGCAGTTCACGGCAGGAAGCAGATACGCAGTATTTT
TRBJ2-7	once	TRBV29-1	-	14	CSVTRQGPPYEQYF	TGCAGCGTAACTCGGCAGGGGCCACCTTACGAGCAGTACTTC
TRBJ1-6	once	TRBV6-5	-	14	CASRSHQANSPLHF	TGTGCCAGCAGAAGTCATCAGGCTAATTCACCCCTCCACTTT
TRBJ2-1	-	TRBV30	-	13	CAWSRESANEQFF	TGTGCCTGGAGTAGGGAGTCGGCGAATGAGCAGTTCTTC
TRBJ2-7	once	TRBV10-3	-	14	CAISDPGQTYEQYF	TGTGCCATCAGTGATCCGGGACAAACCTACGAGCAGTACTTC
TRBJ2-5	-	TRBV10-1	-	15	CASSEYQGGAETQYF	TGCGCCAGCAGTGAGTACCAGGGCGGGGCAGAGACCCAGTACTTC
TRBJ2-2	-	TRBV9	-	14	CASSVVSSTGELFF	TGTGCCAGCAGCGTAGTGTCAAGTACCGGGGAGCTGTTTTTT
TRBJ1-2	-	TRBV6-7	-	16	CASSYSRKAANYGYTF	TGTGCCAGCAGTTACTCGAGAAAGGCAGCTAACTATGGCTACACCTTC
TRBJ2-1	-	TRBV4-2	TRBD2	15	CASSLRGGGNNEQFF	TGTGCCAGCAGCCTCCGGGGGGGCGGGAACAATGAGCAGTTCTTC
TRBJ2-1	-	TRBV5-1	-	13	CASSLAYFNEQFF	TGCGCCAGCAGCTTGGCCTATTTCAATGAGCAGTTCTTC
TRBJ2-7	-	TRBV6-5	-	15	CASSYSNQATYEQYF	TGTGCCAGCAGTTACTCGAACCAGGCCACCTACGAGCAGTACTTC
TRBJ2-7	-	TRBV5-3	-	16	CARSLVRQAGSYEQYF	TGTGCCAGAAGCTTGGTTCGGCAGGCGGGATCCTACGAGCAGTACTTC
TRBJ1-6	-	TRBV6-5	-	15	CASRLMGFSNSPLHF	TGTGCCAGCAGATTAATGGGTTTTTCCAATTCACCCCTCCACTTT
TRBJ2-7	-	TRBV5-1	TRBD1	18	CASSFRSGTGGNYYEQYF	TGCGCCAGCAGCTTCCGGTCCGGGACAGGGGGAAACTACTACGAGCAGTACTTC
TRBJ2-5	-	TRBV12-5	TRBD2	14	CASSPSGGDGTQYF	TGTGCTAGTTCCCCTAGCGGGGGGGACGGGACCCAGTACTTC
TRBJ2-3	-	TRBV19	TRBD2	18	CATRPIRGSGRESGTQYF	TGTGCCACCCGACCGATACGAGGAAGCGGGAGGGAATCGGGTACGCAGTATTTT
TRBJ2-2	few	TRBV5-6	-	12	CASSLLLGELFF	TGTGCCAGCAGCCTCCTTTTGGGGGAGCTGTTTTTT
TRBJ1-1	-	TRBV5-1	TRBD1	13	CASPGGRRTEAFF	TGCGCGTCCCCAGGGGGGCGCAGGACTGAAGCTTTCTTT
TRBJ2-1	-	TRBV27	TRBD1	15	CASSLDRGSYNEQFF	TGTGCCAGCAGCCTAGACAGGGGCTCCTACAATGAGCAGTTCTTC